This T cell receptor (beta chain) was retrieved from a study of response to subunit inactivated influenza vaccine. General observations from the study: Each seasonal flu vaccination may recruit only limited new T cells, authors suggested.

In TCRdb, the RT-PCR reads were re-called with MiXCR into one record per CDR3 protein. The sample yields roughly 500,000 distinct CDR3 sequences, more than 15% seen once. In the case of this clonotype: As yet, its antigen is unknown.

The receptor comes from a man between 50 and 75 years old who received an inactivated influenza vaccine. The sample in question was CD4+ T cells sorted from PBMCs, obtained 23 months after vaccination.

The CDR3 DNA reads as TGCAGTGCTAGGGGGACTAGCGTCGAGCAGTACTTC. Its translation is CSARGTSVEQYF. This chain uses TRBV20-1 with TRBJ2-7; 10 positions agree with TRBD2. With V trimmed by 3 bases and J by 6 bases, 2 bases remained unmatched. CDR3 length: 12 amino acids. Germline CDR1 is DFQATT and CDR2 is SNEGSKA (reference sequence).